This T cell receptor beta chain emerged from a study of spatial heterogeneity in lung cancer. Every TCR cDNA molecule bore its own unique molecular identifier. TCRdb itself ran the 5' RACE reads through MiXCR, one entry per CDR3 protein. In the table there are under 15,000 distinct CDR3 sequences, about 5.4% of which are singletons. This CDR3 is built from 16 residues. Unmatched junction bases numbered 13, after V lost 4 bases and J lost 4 bases. Germline lookup yields CDR1 SQVTM and CDR2 ANQGSEA. Study results and caveats: Coverage estimated for tumor T cells reached about 7% for alpha chains and 13% for beta chains. Expanded intratumoral alpha and beta TCR counts tracked tumor mutation counts.

Within the sample, this clonotype is medium-sized (0.01 to 0.1%). What it recognizes is unknown. Time point specified: sample taken at primary tumor resection. Unsorted whole RNA from tumor, nontumor lung or frozen PBMC underwent sequencing. The chain employs TRBV29-1 and TRBJ2-1, with 7 nucleotides matching TRBD2. The specimen was lung tumor tissue, collected at surgery. The clonotype was recovered from a female donor with early-stage non-small cell lung cancer. This chain's CDR3 is CSVVLAGRLAYNEQFF. Written as DNA, the CDR3 is TGCAGCGTTGTCTTGGCAGGAAGACTAGCATACAATGAGCAGTTCTTC.